This entry describes one T cell receptor beta chain. These data belong to a study of T cell responses to AZD1222 COVID-19 vaccine. The method was immunoSEQ multiplex PCR; TCRdb's version includes in-frame clones alone and lacks a portion of them. The sample includes 95,000 to 150,000 clones, more than 85% of them seen just once. V was shortened by 5 bases and J by 0 bases, with 10 bases between the two germline ends. The CDR3 runs 14 residues. CDR1 and CDR2 (germline): SNHLY, FYNNEI. The gene calls are TRBV2 and TRBJ1-1, with unresolved D. The material sequenced was peripheral blood, taken on day 0 of AZD1222 vaccination. The receptor was derived from an adult in good health. The CDR3 nucleotides are TGTGCCAGCAGTTATACCCAGATGAACACTGAAGCTTTCTTT. Protein: CASSYTQMNTEAFF.